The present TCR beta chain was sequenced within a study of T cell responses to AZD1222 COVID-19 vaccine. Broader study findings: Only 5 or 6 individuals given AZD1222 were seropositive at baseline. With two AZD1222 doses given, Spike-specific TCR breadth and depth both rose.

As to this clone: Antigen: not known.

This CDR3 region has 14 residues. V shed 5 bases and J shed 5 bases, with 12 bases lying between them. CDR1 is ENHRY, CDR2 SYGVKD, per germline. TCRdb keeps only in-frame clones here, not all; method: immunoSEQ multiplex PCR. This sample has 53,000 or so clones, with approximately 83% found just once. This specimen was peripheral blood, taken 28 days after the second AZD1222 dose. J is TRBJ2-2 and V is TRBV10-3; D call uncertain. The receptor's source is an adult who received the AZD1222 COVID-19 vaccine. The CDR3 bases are TGTGCCATCAGTCCAAAGAGTGGGACCGGGGAGCTGTTTTTT. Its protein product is CAISPKSGTGELFF.